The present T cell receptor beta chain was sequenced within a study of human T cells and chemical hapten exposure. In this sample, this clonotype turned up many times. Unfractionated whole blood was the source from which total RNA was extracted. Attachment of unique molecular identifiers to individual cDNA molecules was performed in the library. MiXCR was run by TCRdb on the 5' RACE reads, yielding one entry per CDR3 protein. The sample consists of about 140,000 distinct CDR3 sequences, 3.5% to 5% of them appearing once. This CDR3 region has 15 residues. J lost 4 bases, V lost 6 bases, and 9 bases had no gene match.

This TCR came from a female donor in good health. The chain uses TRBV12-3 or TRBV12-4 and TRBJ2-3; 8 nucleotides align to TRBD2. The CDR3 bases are TGTGCCAGCAGACCAGAGAGCGGGGGCCCAGATACGCAGTATTTT. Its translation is CASRPESGGPDTQYF.